A selection of T cell receptor beta chains follows, all from one sample in a study of blood T cell repertoires in COVID-19. TCRdb's copy holds only in-frame clones and misses some; the assay was immunoSEQ multiplex PCR. This table holds roughly 150,000 clones, 80% to 90% found once. The sample was peripheral blood. The source is a woman in her 70s who had recovered from COVID-19. Both conserved end residues are part of each CDR3. Each record gives: V gene, D gene, J gene, clone size, CDR3 DNA, CDR3 protein. A D gene is named only where the DNA matches it firmly. Clone size is not always given. Where it is, it says once, few, many or a class for expanded clones.

v_call: TRBV7-3; d_call: NA; j_call: TRBJ2-1; clone_size: NA; cdr3_nt: TGTGCCAGCAGCCGGGACTCCTACAATGAGCAGTTCTTC; cdr3_aa: CASSRDSYNEQFF
v_call: TRBV10-1; d_call: NA; j_call: TRBJ2-6; clone_size: NA; cdr3_nt: TGCGCCAGCAGTGAGTCCGGCTCTGGGGCCAACGTCCTGACTTTC; cdr3_aa: CASSESGSGANVLTF
v_call: TRBV27; d_call: NA; j_call: TRBJ1-5; clone_size: NA; cdr3_nt: TGTGCCAGAGGGGGTAATGGGACCCGCAATCAGCCCCAGCATTTT; cdr3_aa: CARGGNGTRNQPQHF
v_call: TRBV7-9; d_call: NA; j_call: TRBJ2-5; clone_size: once; cdr3_nt: TGTGCCAGCGGGCTAGCGACGACCTCCGGAAACCAAGAGACCCAGTACTTC; cdr3_aa: CASGLATTSGNQETQYF
v_call: TRBV28; d_call: TRBD2; j_call: TRBJ2-7; clone_size: NA; cdr3_nt: TGTGCCAGCAGAGCGGGGCCCTACGAGCAGTACTTC; cdr3_aa: CASRAGPYEQYF
v_call: TRBV10-3; d_call: NA; j_call: TRBJ1-2; clone_size: NA; cdr3_nt: TGTGCCATCAGTGAGACAGGGACCAACTATGGCTACACCTTC; cdr3_aa: CAISETGTNYGYTF
v_call: TRBV28; d_call: NA; j_call: TRBJ2-2; clone_size: once; cdr3_nt: TGTGCCAGCAGTTCAGGGAAGGGCACCGGGGAGCTGTTTTTT; cdr3_aa: CASSSGKGTGELFF
v_call: TRBV24-1; d_call: NA; j_call: TRBJ2-1; clone_size: NA; cdr3_nt: TGTGCCACCAGTGACCCCGCAGGGTTGGGGTACAATGAGCAGTTCTTC; cdr3_aa: CATSDPAGLGYNEQFF
v_call: TRBV4-2; d_call: NA; j_call: TRBJ2-7; clone_size: NA; cdr3_nt: TGTGCCAGCAGCCAAGAGGGCACCCTCTACGAGCAGTACTTC; cdr3_aa: CASSQEGTLYEQYF
v_call: TRBV9; d_call: TRBD2; j_call: TRBJ2-1; clone_size: NA; cdr3_nt: TGTGCCAGCACCCCGGGGGGGCGGAACAATGAGCAGTTCTTC; cdr3_aa: CASTPGGRNNEQFF
v_call: TRBV18; d_call: NA; j_call: TRBJ2-1; clone_size: NA; cdr3_nt: TGTGCCAGCTCACCCCCGGGGAATGAGCAGTTCTTC; cdr3_aa: CASSPPGNEQFF
v_call: TRBV12-5; d_call: TRBD2; j_call: TRBJ2-3; clone_size: few; cdr3_nt: TGTGCTAGTGGCTTAGCGGGAGTCACAGATACGCAGTATTTT; cdr3_aa: CASGLAGVTDTQYF
v_call: TRBV18; d_call: NA; j_call: TRBJ2-3; clone_size: NA; cdr3_nt: TGTGCCAGCTCACCACGGCGGGCCCTCACAGATACGCAGTATTTT; cdr3_aa: CASSPRRALTDTQYF
v_call: TRBV11-2; d_call: NA; j_call: TRBJ1-6; clone_size: once; cdr3_nt: TGTGCCAGCAGCTTGGCCTTTGGACCCCTCCACTTT; cdr3_aa: CASSLAFGPLHF
v_call: TRBV7-3; d_call: TRBD1; j_call: TRBJ2-3; clone_size: NA; cdr3_nt: TGTGCCAGCAGCTTAACGGGACAGGGAGGCACAGATACGCAGTATTTT; cdr3_aa: CASSLTGQGGTDTQYF
v_call: TRBV19; d_call: TRBD1; j_call: TRBJ1-4; clone_size: NA; cdr3_nt: TGTGCCAGTGGCCGGGACAGGGGTTCCGGAAGTAGGGAAAAACTGTTTTTT; cdr3_aa: CASGRDRGSGSREKLFF
v_call: TRBV5-5; d_call: TRBD1; j_call: TRBJ2-5; clone_size: NA; cdr3_nt: TGTGCCAGCAGCTTACAGGGGGTCGGGGAGACCCAGTACTTC; cdr3_aa: CASSLQGVGETQYF
v_call: TRBV29-1; d_call: TRBD1; j_call: TRBJ1-2; clone_size: NA; cdr3_nt: TGCAGCGTAGCCTCCGGGACAGGGGGCTATGGCTACACCTTC; cdr3_aa: CSVASGTGGYGYTF